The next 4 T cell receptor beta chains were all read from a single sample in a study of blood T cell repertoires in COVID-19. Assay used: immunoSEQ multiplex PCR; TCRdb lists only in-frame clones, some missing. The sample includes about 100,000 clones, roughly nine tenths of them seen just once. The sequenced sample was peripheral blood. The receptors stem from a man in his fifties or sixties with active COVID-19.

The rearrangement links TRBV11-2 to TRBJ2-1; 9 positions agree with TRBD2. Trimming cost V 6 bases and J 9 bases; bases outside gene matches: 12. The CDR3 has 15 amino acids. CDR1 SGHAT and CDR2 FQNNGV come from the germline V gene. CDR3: CASRYGTSRRGEQFF. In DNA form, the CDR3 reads TGTGCCAGCAGATATGGGACTAGCAGACGGGGTGAGCAGTTCTTC.

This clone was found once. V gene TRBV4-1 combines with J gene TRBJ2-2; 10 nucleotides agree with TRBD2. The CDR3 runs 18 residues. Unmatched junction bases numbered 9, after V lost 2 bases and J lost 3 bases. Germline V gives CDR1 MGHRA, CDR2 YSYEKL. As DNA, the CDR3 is TGCGCCAGCAGCCAATGGCCTAGCGGGAGTCGTGACACCGGGGAGCTGTTTTTT. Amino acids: CASSQWPSGSRDTGELFF.

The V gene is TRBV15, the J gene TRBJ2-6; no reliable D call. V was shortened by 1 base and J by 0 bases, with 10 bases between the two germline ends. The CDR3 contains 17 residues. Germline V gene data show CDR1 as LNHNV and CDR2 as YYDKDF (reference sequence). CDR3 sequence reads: CATSRGDAGSGANVLTF. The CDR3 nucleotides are TGTGCCACCAGCAGAGGAGATGCCGGCTCTGGGGCCAACGTCCTGACTTTC.

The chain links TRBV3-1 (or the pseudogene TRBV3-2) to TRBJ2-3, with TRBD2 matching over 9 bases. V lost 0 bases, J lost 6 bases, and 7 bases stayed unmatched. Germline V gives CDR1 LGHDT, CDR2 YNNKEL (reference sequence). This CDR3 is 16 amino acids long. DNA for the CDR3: TGTGCCAGCAGCCAAGACAACCCGGGACTAGCCGATACGCAGTATTTT. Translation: CASSQDNPGLADTQYF.